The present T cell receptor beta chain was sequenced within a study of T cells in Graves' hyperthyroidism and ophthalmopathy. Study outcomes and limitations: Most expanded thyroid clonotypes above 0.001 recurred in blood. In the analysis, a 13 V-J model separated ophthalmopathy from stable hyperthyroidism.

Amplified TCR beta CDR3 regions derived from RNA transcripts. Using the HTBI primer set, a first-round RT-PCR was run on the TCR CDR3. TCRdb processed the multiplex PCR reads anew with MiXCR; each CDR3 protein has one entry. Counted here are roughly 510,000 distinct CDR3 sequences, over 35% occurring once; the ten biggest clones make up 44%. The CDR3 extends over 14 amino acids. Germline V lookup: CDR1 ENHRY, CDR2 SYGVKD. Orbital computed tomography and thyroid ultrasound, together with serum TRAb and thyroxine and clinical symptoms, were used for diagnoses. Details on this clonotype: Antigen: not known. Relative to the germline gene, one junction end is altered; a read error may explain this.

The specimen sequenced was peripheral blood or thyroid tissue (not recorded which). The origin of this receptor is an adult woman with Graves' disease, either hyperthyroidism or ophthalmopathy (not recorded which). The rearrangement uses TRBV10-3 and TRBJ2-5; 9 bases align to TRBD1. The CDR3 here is CAIGEGQGEETQYF. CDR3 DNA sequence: TGTGCCATCGGTGAGGGACAGGGAGAAGAGACCCAGTACTTC.